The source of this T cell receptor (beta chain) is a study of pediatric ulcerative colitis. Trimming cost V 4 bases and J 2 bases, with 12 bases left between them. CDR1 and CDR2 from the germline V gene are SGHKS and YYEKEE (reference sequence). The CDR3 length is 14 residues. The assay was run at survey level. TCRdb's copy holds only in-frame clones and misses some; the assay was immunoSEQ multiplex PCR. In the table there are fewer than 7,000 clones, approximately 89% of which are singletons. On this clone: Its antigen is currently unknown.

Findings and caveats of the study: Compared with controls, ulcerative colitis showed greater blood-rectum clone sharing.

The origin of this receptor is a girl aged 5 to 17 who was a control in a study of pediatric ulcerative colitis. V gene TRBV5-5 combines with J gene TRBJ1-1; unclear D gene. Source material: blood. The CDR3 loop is CASSHNWGNTEAFF. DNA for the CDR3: TGTGCCAGCAGCCACAATTGGGGTAACACTGAAGCTTTCTTT.